One sample yielded the 22 T cell receptor beta chains listed below, sequenced in a study of cytomegalovirus exposure and HLA in healthy donors (dated by TCRdb to about 2017). Libraries were constructed by the immunoSEQ multiplex PCR assay. A mixture of 60 forward primers for TCR Vbeta segments and 13 reverse primers for TCR Jbeta segments was used in the multiplex PCR. TCRdb obtained this table from immuneACCESS and retained in-frame rearrangements with V and J assigned. These tables miss some clones; where compared with another copy, unresolved V genes account for less than half of the shortfall, and the remainder is unexplained. In this sample the table shows roughly 150,000 clones, approximately 70% of which occur a single time. The biggest ten clones account for roughly 2% of the sample. The sequenced sample was PBMCs. The receptors derive from a woman aged 60-75 years in good health and CMV-seropositive.

This clone has a handful of counts. The chain couples TRBV21-1 to TRBJ2-4; the table's D call, TRBD1, has no DNA check behind it. TRBV21-1 is a recognized pseudogene. This CDR3 has 13 amino acids. Here the CDR3 DNA reads TGTGCCAGCATCCTCGGGACAGGGGTCATTCAGTACTTC. Amino acid sequence: CASILGTGVIQYF.

This rearrangement joins TRBV6-5 to TRBJ1-5, with 7 bases that match TRBD1. The CDR3 has 15 amino acids. The V gene's germline CDR1 is MNHEY and CDR2 SVGAGI. The ends lost 5 bases at V and 4 bases at J; junction bases unmatched: 8. CDR3 bases: TGTGCCAGCAGTCTGACAGGGATGGGGAATCAGCCCCAGCATTTT. It translates to CASSLTGMGNQPQHF.

With respect to this clone: Distinct nucleotide sequences in the sample also encode this CDR3. CDR3 protein: CASSPTGGTEAFF. CDR3 nucleotide sequence: TGTGCCAGCTCACCGACGGGGGGCACTGAAGCTTTCTTT. The chain couples TRBV18 to TRBJ1-1; tentatively, D is TRBD1 (5 bases). Germline V CDR1 and CDR2: KGHSH, LQKENI. The CDR3 sequence is 13 residues long. V was pared by 3 bases and J by 4 bases, with 9 bases between.

DNA of the CDR3: TGTGCCAGCAGCGCCGGGACAGGGCCCTACGAGCAGTACTTC. Protein: CASSAGTGPYEQYF. The chain couples TRBV9 to TRBJ2-7; 9 bases are a match to TRBD1. The germline V gene encodes CDR1 SGDLS and CDR2 YYNGEE. This CDR3 has 14 amino acids. The junction had 3 bases not matched to a gene; V was cut back by 3 bases and J by 2 bases.

The count of this clone is one. This sequence joins TRBV6-6 and TRBJ2-7; the D gene is possibly TRBD2 (5 bases). CDR1 MNHNY and CDR2 SVGAGI come from the germline V gene (reference sequence). Deletions cut 8 bases from V and 4 bases from J, with 21 bases between. This CDR3 has 15 amino acids. The DNA of the CDR3 is TGTGCCAGCGCCCCGGAGGCCCGAGGTCTTTACGAGCAGTACTTC. Translating gives CASAPEARGLYEQYF.

Regarding this clone: The junction shows a germline mismatch at one end, possibly a read error. At the DNA level, this CDR3 is encoded by other sequences in the same sample as well. This chain connects TRBV5-6 to TRBJ2-3, with TRBD2 identical over 8 bases. This CDR3 is 16 amino acids long. Germline V gene data show CDR1 as SGHDT and CDR2 as YYEEEE. As DNA, the CDR3 is TGTGCCAGCAGTTTGGGAGCGGGAGCACTGGGGAATACGCAGTATTTT. This sequence encodes CASSLGAGALGNTQYF.

J is TRBJ1-3 and V is TRBV6-5; possible D gene TRBD1, 5 bases. V shed 0 bases and J shed 1 base, with 7 bases lying between them. The CDR3 is 15 residues long. In germline, CDR1 is MNHEY, CDR2 SVGAGI. The CDR3 loop reads CASSYSQGSGNTIYF. The CDR3 region has the DNA TGTGCCAGCAGTTACTCTCAGGGATCTGGAAACACCATATATTTT.

The rearrangement joins TRBV5-6 to TRBJ1-2, with a tentative D call TRBD1 (5 bases). The CDR3 is 14 amino acids. Germline-derived CDR1 and CDR2 are SGHDT and YYEEEE. Trimming stripped 4 bases from V and 2 bases from J, with 12 bases between. The CDR3 loop reads CASSLGGFNYGYTF. CDR3 bases: TGTGCCAGCAGCCTCGGGGGGTTCAACTATGGCTACACCTTC.

This clone was detected only a few times. J is TRBJ1-3 and V is TRBV7-2; weak D call: TRBD1 (6 bases). Germline CDR1 is SGHTA and CDR2 is FQGNSA. With 6 bases removed from V and 1 base from J, the gap between germline ends came to 13 bases. The CDR3 has 15 residues. The chain's CDR3 is CASSRRGGSGNTIYF. In DNA form, the CDR3 reads TGTGCCAGCAGTCGGAGGGGGGGATCTGGAAACACCATATATTTT. Based on the CDR3 plus reference TRBV7-2 and TRBJ1-3, the full variable domain is GAGVSQSPSNKVTEKGKDVELRCDPISGHTALYWYRQSLGQGLEFLIYFQGNSAPDKSGLPSDRFSAERTGGSVSTLTIQRTQQEDSAVYLCASSRRGGSGNTIYFGEGSWLTVV.

The chain is built from TRBV30 and TRBJ2-5; 8 nucleotides agree with TRBD2. There are 15 residues in the CDR3. Germline loops: CDR1 GTSNPN, CDR2 SVGIG (reference sequence). V shed 3 bases, J shed 1 base, and the junction held 7 bases outside the gene matches. CDR3 sequence (DNA): TGTGCCTGGAGCCCCGGGACTAGGTTCCAAGAGACCCAGTACTTC. Its protein is CAWSPGTRFQETQYF.

In this sample, this clone turned up a few times. The rearrangement uses TRBV4-1 and TRBJ1-3; the match to TRBD1 covers 7 bases. Trimming removed 2 bases from V and 2 bases from J; junction bases left unmatched: 6. From germline, CDR1 is MGHRA and CDR2 YSYEKL. The CDR3 totals 16 residues. CDR3 residues: CASSQNPGQTGNTIYF. The CDR3 region has the DNA TGCGCCAGCAGCCAAAATCCGGGACAGACTGGAAACACCATATATTTT.

This CDR3 is CASSLIGLAAYEQYF. The CDR3 coding sequence is TGTGCCAGCAGTTTAATCGGCCTAGCAGCTTACGAGCAGTACTTC. The chain recombines TRBV27 with TRBJ2-7, with D possibly being TRBD2 (5 bases). The germline V gene has CDR1 MNHEY and CDR2 SMNVEV (reference sequence). The V gene lost 2 bases and the J gene lost 4 bases, with 15 bases spanning the gap. CDR3 length: 15 amino acids.

V gene TRBV19 combines with J gene TRBJ2-3, with D tentatively TRBD2 (6 bases). The germline V gene encodes CDR1 LNHDA and CDR2 SQIVND (reference sequence). Trimming pared 6 bases from V and 2 bases from J, leaving 12 bases between. The CDR3 is made up of 14 amino acids. The CDR3 sequence is CASSRDSPTDTQYF. As DNA, the CDR3 is TGTGCCAGTAGCCGGGACTCGCCCACAGATACGCAGTATTTT.

The chain links TRBV2 to TRBJ1-5; a possible D gene is TRBD1 (5 bases). Germline-derived CDR1 and CDR2 are SNHLY and FYNNEI. The CDR3 is 13 residues long. The V end lost 3 bases, the J end lost 11 bases, and 14 bases lay between the germline ends. The CDR3: CASSETGDLSQHF. CDR3 nucleotide sequence: TGTGCCAGCAGTGAGACGGGGGATTTGTCCCAGCATTTT.

This clone has just a few counts. The chain recombines TRBV5-5 with TRBJ2-5; D ambiguous. The length of the CDR3 is 15 residues. Germline V gives CDR1 SGHKS, CDR2 YYEKEE (reference sequence). The V end lost 4 bases, the J end lost 5 bases, and 18 bases lay between the germline ends. CDR3 protein: CASSVGQVLLETQYF. CDR3 in DNA: TGTGCCAGCAGCGTGGGCCAGGTTCTCTTGGAGACCCAGTACTTC.

The chain couples TRBV10-3 to TRBJ1-2, with a tentative D call TRBD1 (5 bases). This CDR3 is 14 amino acids long. Germline V gene data show CDR1 as ENHRY and CDR2 as SYGVKD. The ends were cut back, 6 bases at V and 2 bases at J, with 13 bases in the middle. Here the CDR3 reads CAIRSTEVNYGYTF. The CDR3 DNA sequence: TGTGCCATCAGGTCGACAGAAGTAAACTATGGCTACACCTTC.

This clone was counted between two and nine times. The genes are TRBV28 and TRBJ1-1; maybe TRBD1 (6 bases). V dropped 7 bases and J dropped 5 bases, with 20 bases sitting between them. From germline, CDR1 is MDHEN and CDR2 SYDVKM. This CDR3 region has 15 residues. The CDR3 DNA sequence: TGTGCCAGCACCGTCATGACAGGTTTGGGAACTGAAGCTTTCTTT. Translating gives CASTVMTGLGTEAFF.

The V and J genes are TRBV28 and TRBJ1-2; 9 bases align to TRBD1. V gave up 2 bases and J gave up 8 bases; unmatched junction bases: 9. The CDR3 loop spans 15 amino acids. CDR1 MDHEN and CDR2 SYDVKM come from the germline V gene. In DNA, the CDR3 is TGTGCCAGCAGTTTACCCCAAACAGGGGGCAACGGCTACACCTTC. Its protein product is CASSLPQTGGNGYTF.

The gene calls are TRBV10-2 and TRBJ2-1; 7 bases line up with TRBD1. The CDR3 consists of 14 residues. V trimming: 6 bases; J trimming: 2 bases; junction bases outside the gene matches: 4. The germline CDR1 and CDR2 sequences are WSHSY and SAAADI. For the CDR3, the DNA is TGCGCCAGCAGGTTCGGGACAGCCTACAATGAGCAGTTCTTC. Its protein product is CASRFGTAYNEQFF.

The chain recombines TRBV23-1 with TRBJ1-5, with D hard to call. TRBV23-1 is noted as an ORF with a role that remains uncertain. The V gene lost 10 bases and the J gene lost 7 bases, with 26 bases spanning the gap. The CDR3 is 16 residues long. This CDR3 reads CATFTREREGGQPQHF. The CDR3 bases are TGCGCCACTTTCACTCGGGAACGGGAGGGCGGGCAGCCCCAGCATTTT.

V and J are TRBV10-2 and TRBJ2-7, with 8 bases lining up with TRBD2. J was trimmed by 2 bases and V by 0 bases; bases with no gene match: 6. This CDR3 has 16 residues. Looked up from germline, CDR1 is WSHSY and CDR2 is SAAADI. CDR3 bases: TGCGCCAGCAGTGAGTCGGTGACTAGCGCCCCCTACGAGCAGTACTTC. Its protein is CASSESVTSAPYEQYF.

The CDR3 sequence is CASSLPAGETYEQYF. The CDR3, as DNA: TGTGCCAGCTCACTCCCCGCGGGGGAGACCTACGAGCAGTACTTC. The V and J genes are TRBV18 and TRBJ2-7; TRBD2 aligns across 7 bases. The CDR3 is 15 amino acids. V dropped 4 bases and J dropped 2; count of bases not matched to a gene: 8. Germline V lookup: CDR1 KGHSH, CDR2 LQKENI.